These 17 T cell receptor beta chains came from one sample sequenced in a study of T cells in Graves' hyperthyroidism and ophthalmopathy. There were TCR beta CDR3 regions amplified from RNA transcripts. Carried out on the TCR CDR3, a first-round RT-PCR used the HTBI primer set. MiXCR, run by TCRdb on the multiplex PCR reads, gives a single entry per CDR3 protein. The sample contains about 640,000 distinct CDR3 sequences, around 21% of which appear only once. The sample was blood. The receptors were sampled from a man aged 25-45 years with Graves' ophthalmopathy.

This clonotype was observed at least ten times. J is TRBJ1-2 and V is TRBV28; tentative D call: TRBD1 (6 bases). Between the trimmed V and J ends, which lost 5 bases and 4 bases, there was a span of 14 bases. The V gene's germline CDR1 is MDHEN and CDR2 SYDVKM. CDR3 size: 14 residues. The CDR3 region has the DNA TGTGCCAGCAGTCCACAGGGCGTCTTCTATGGCTACACCTTC. Its translation: CASSPQGVFYGYTF.

A remark on this clonotype: At one end, the junction sequence differs from germline, possibly due to a read error. The chain links TRBV15 to TRBJ1-5; tentative D call: TRBD1 (5 bases). This CDR3 is built from 14 residues. CDR1 is LNHNV, CDR2 YYDKDF, per germline (reference sequence). This CDR3 is CATSKGYSNQPQHF. CDR3 bases: TGTGCCACAAGCAAGGGGTATAGCAATCAGCCCCAGCATTTT. Combining the CDR3 with reference TRBV15 and TRBJ1-5 gives the whole variable domain DAMVIQNPRYQVTQFGKPVTLSCSQTLNHNVMYWYQQKSSQAPKLLFHYYDKDFNNEADTPDNFQSRRPNTSFCFLDIRSPGLGDTAMYLCATSKGYSNQPQHFGDGTRLSIL.

CDR3 bases: TGTGCCAGCAGCTTAGGGACTAGCGGGAGTGTGGAGACCCAGTACTTC. It translates to CASSLGTSGSVETQYF. This rearrangement joins TRBV7-3 to TRBJ2-5; the match to TRBD2 covers 14 bases. With V trimmed by 2 bases and J by 5 bases, 4 bases remained unmatched. The CDR3 length is 16 residues. Germline CDR1 and CDR2: SGHTA and FQGTGA.

The table lists this clonotype with many counts. The chain employs TRBV11-2 and TRBJ2-7; D possibly matches TRBD1 or TRBD2 (5 bases each). CDR1 SGHAT and CDR2 FQNNGV come from the germline V gene. The CDR3 sequence is 15 residues long. V was pared by 1 base and J by 2 bases, with 12 bases between. In DNA, the CDR3 is TGTGCCAGCAGCTTAGGAAGGGACGGCACCTACGAGCAGTACTTC. Encoded protein: CASSLGRDGTYEQYF.

The V and J genes are TRBV6-1 and TRBJ1-1; TRBD1 might be the D (6 bases). V was trimmed by 3 bases and J by 4 bases, leaving 18 bases between them. The CDR3 contains 16 residues. Germline CDR1 MNHNS, CDR2 SASEGT. CDR3 in amino acids: CASSEVRRVRGTEAFF. For the CDR3, the DNA is TGTGCCAGCAGTGAGGTCCGAAGGGTCAGGGGCACTGAAGCTTTCTTT.

The chain joins TRBV29-1 to TRBJ2-7, with 7 bases matching TRBD1. There are 13 residues in the CDR3. Germline V gene data show CDR1 as SQVTM and CDR2 as ANQGSEA. Trimming removed 4 bases from V and 2 bases from J; junction bases left unmatched: 5. CDR3 loop: CSVVQTGTYEQYF. The CDR3 DNA is TGCAGCGTTGTCCAGACAGGGACCTACGAGCAGTACTTC.

This clonotype has ten or more counts. The V and J genes are TRBV6-1 and TRBJ1-2, with TRBD1 identical over 8 bases. Germline CDR1 reads MNHNS; CDR2 reads SASEGT. V shed 5 bases, J shed 5 bases, and the junction held 13 bases outside the gene matches. The CDR3 is 16 amino acids. The CDR3 spells CASSPRQGTWGYGYTF. DNA for the CDR3: TGTGCCAGCAGTCCTCGACAGGGGACGTGGGGGTATGGCTACACCTTC.

This clonotype was detected only a few times. J is TRBJ1-5 and V is TRBV7-9; maybe TRBD1 (6 bases). CDR3 length equals 14 residues. The germline gives CDR1 SEHNR, CDR2 FQNEAQ (reference sequence). The germline V and J ends were trimmed by 5 bases and 6 bases, with 14 bases remaining between them. The CDR3 DNA reads as TGTGCCAGCAGCCTCAACAGGGCCCCTCAGCCCCAGCATTTT. Amino acid sequence: CASSLNRAPQPQHF.

This clonotype was picked up many times. The chain employs TRBV28 and TRBJ2-7; D remains unclear. CDR3 length: 13 amino acids. In germline, CDR1 is MDHEN, CDR2 SYDVKM. V was cut by 8 bases and J by 2 bases, with 13 bases left in between. The CDR3 is CASRVGLTYEQYF. CDR3 DNA: TGTGCCAGCCGGGTTGGCCTGACCTACGAGCAGTACTTC.

This clonotype appeared many times. V gene TRBV12-3 or TRBV12-4 combines with J gene TRBJ2-7; tentative D call: TRBD1 (6 bases). The CDR3 spans 14 residues. V shed 7 bases and J shed 2 bases, with 15 bases lying between them. CDR3 residues: CASTSGAGTYEQYF. As DNA, the CDR3 is TGTGCCAGCACCTCAGGGGCCGGCACCTACGAGCAGTACTTC.

As concerns this clonotype: A much larger clone differs by one base, so this may be a read error. This chain joins TRBV11-2 and TRBJ2-7, with D uncertain. The germline V gene encodes CDR1 SGHAT and CDR2 FQNNGV. This CDR3 spans 12 amino acids. Trimming cost V 4 bases and J 2 bases, with 6 bases left between them. The CDR3 region is CASSWAPYEQYF. As DNA, the CDR3 is TGTGCCAGCAGCTGGGCCCCCTACGAGCAGTACTTC.

This clonotype came up many times. This chain connects TRBV6-1 to TRBJ1-5; D remains ambiguous. CDR3 length: 16 amino acids. CDR1 is MNHNS and CDR2 is SASEGT in the germline V gene. V gave up 7 bases and J gave up 4 bases, with 20 bases separating them. The CDR3 sequence: CASIIDIRGPNQPQHF. The CDR3 nucleotides read TGTGCCAGCATTATTGACATTCGCGGTCCTAATCAGCCCCAGCATTTT.

This clonotype was counted many times. This chain joins TRBV20-1 and TRBJ1-1, with 7 bases fitting TRBD1. Germline V gives CDR1 DFQATT, CDR2 SNEGSKA (reference sequence). This CDR3 spans 15 amino acids. The junction had 9 bases not matched to a gene; V was cut back by 5 bases and J by 0 bases. The CDR3 nucleotides read TGCAGTGCTCCCCCGACAGGGCGCCTGAACACTGAAGCTTTCTTT. Translating gives CSAPPTGRLNTEAFF.

This clonotype was found once. Its ends do not fully match the called genes, so a read error is possible. The rearrangement links TRBV20-1 to TRBJ2-3; D may be TRBD2 (6 bases). CDR1 and CDR2 (germline): DFQATT, SNEGSKA (reference sequence). The CDR3 is 14 amino acids. The CDR3 loop reads CSAGEPSGTDTQYF. The CDR3 bases are TGCAGTGCTGGAGAGCCTAGCGGCACAGATACGCAGTATTTT.

The chain employs TRBV6-5 and TRBJ2-3, with D unresolved. CDR1 is MNHEY, CDR2 SVGAGI, per germline. CDR3 length equals 13 residues. Trimming removed 1 base at V and 0 bases at J, with 2 bases between. Written as DNA, the CDR3 is TGTGCCAGCAGTTACTACAGCACAGATACGCAGTATTTT. Its protein product is CASSYYSTDTQYF.

The chain couples TRBV2 to TRBJ2-5; the D call may be TRBD1 or TRBD2 (5 bases each). This CDR3 is 13 amino acids long. Trimming removed 4 bases at V and 5 bases at J, with 11 bases between. Germline V gene sequence: CDR1 SNHLY, CDR2 FYNNEI. The CDR3 nucleotides read TGTGCCAGCAGTGTATTGAGGGACGAGACCCAGTACTTC. Protein product: CASSVLRDETQYF.

This clonotype was seen repeatedly, ten times or more. The chain carries TRBV5-1 and TRBJ2-2, with D perhaps matching TRBD1 (6 bases). Per germline, CDR1 SGHRS and CDR2 YFSETQ. The CDR3 extends over 16 amino acids. V was cut by 0 bases and J by 6 bases, with 15 bases left in between. The CDR3 sequence: CASSLAWTDGPGELFF. The CDR3 DNA is TGCGCCAGCAGCTTGGCCTGGACAGATGGTCCCGGGGAGCTGTTTTTT.